The rows below give T cell receptor beta chains drawn from one sample of a study of OX40 agonist ivuxolimab in advanced cancers. Using immunoSEQ multiplex PCR, the repertoire was profiled, and TCRdb retains in-frame clones only, with some absent. The sample has tens of thousands of clones; about nine tenths are singletons. The specimen was CD4+ or CD8+ T cells sorted from blood, collected in a trial of the OX40 agonist ivuxolimab. These receptors were collected from an adult with an advanced solid tumor such as melanoma, head and neck, liver or kidney cancer. Both conserved end residues are part of each CDR3.

J gene: TRBJ2-7
V gene: TRBV7-9
CDR3 protein: CASSLASGRFYEQYF

J gene: TRBJ2-5
V gene: TRBV29-1
CDR3 protein: CSVERHGTVETQYF

J gene: TRBJ2-7
V gene: TRBV21-1
CDR3 protein: CASTNSLGTGDYEQYF

J gene: TRBJ2-7
V gene: TRBV5-6
CDR3 protein: CASSLLAGGPYEQYF

J gene: TRBJ1-2
V gene: TRBV28
CDR3 protein: CASSLPTGGYTF

J gene: TRBJ1-1
V gene: TRBV28
CDR3 protein: CASTDFEEEDTEAFF

J gene: TRBJ2-5
V gene: TRBV28
CDR3 protein: CASSLQGGETQYF

J gene: TRBJ1-4
V gene: TRBV9
CDR3 protein: CASSVGGGPNEKLFF

J gene: TRBJ2-3
V gene: TRBV30
CDR3 protein: CAWKRTGASTDTQYF

J gene: TRBJ1-2
V gene: TRBV9
CDR3 protein: CASSPRDRGPYGYTF

J gene: TRBJ1-1
V gene: TRBV7-8
CDR3 protein: CASSPPWGSEAFF

J gene: TRBJ1-1
V gene: TRBV5-1
CDR3 protein: CASSFQGQITRNTEAFF

J gene: TRBJ2-1
V gene: TRBV7-8
CDR3 protein: CASSLLADNEQFF

J gene: TRBJ2-7
V gene: TRBV30
CDR3 protein: CACLTGVGYEQYF

J gene: TRBJ2-6
V gene: TRBV6-6
CDR3 protein: CASSYSGSGANVLTF

J gene: TRBJ2-7
V gene: TRBV15
CDR3 protein: CATSSDGAHRHEQYF

J gene: TRBJ2-3
V gene: TRBV5-1
CDR3 protein: CASSLMGLAGATDTQYF

J gene: TRBJ2-3
V gene: TRBV6-5
CDR3 protein: CASGVPAGGTDTQYF

J gene: TRBJ1-2
V gene: TRBV7-9
CDR3 protein: CASSYPREGHGYTF

J gene: TRBJ2-2
V gene: TRBV5-1
CDR3 protein: CARNRRGRNTGELFF

J gene: TRBJ2-7
V gene: TRBV5-5
CDR3 protein: CASSLAGTGTYEQYF

J gene: TRBJ2-1
V gene: TRBV30
CDR3 protein: CAWLRAGLGIHEQFF

J gene: TRBJ2-7
V gene: TRBV30
CDR3 protein: CACLSDRDGEQYF

J gene: TRBJ2-5
V gene: TRBV7-3
CDR3 protein: CASSLTAGVSGRTETQYF

J gene: TRBJ2-1
V gene: TRBV21-1
CDR3 protein: CASSRSGTSDPDNEQFF

J gene: TRBJ2-3
V gene: TRBV11-3
CDR3 protein: CASSFGGRTDTQYF

J gene: TRBJ2-2
V gene: TRBV28
CDR3 protein: CASSPTLERRNTGELFF

J gene: TRBJ2-5
V gene: TRBV9
CDR3 protein: CASSARGDRVRETQYF